Below are 2 T cell receptor beta chains sequenced from a single sample in a study of blood T cell repertoires in COVID-19. The data were produced by immunoSEQ multiplex PCR, yet TCRdb's version contains in-frame clones alone and is incomplete. The top ten clones hold about 20% of a sample with approximately 100,000 clones, approximately 87% of them seen once. The sample consisted of peripheral blood. The receptor source for this set is a woman in her sixties or seventies with acute or convalescent COVID-19.

CDR3 in DNA: TGTGCCAGCACCCTACCTGCGGTCGGTCAGCCCCAGCATTTT. Protein product: CASTLPAVGQPQHF. This chain joins TRBV6-6 and TRBJ1-5, with D unresolved. The CDR3 length is 14 residues. The V and J ends lost 7 bases and 6 bases respectively, with 16 bases between them. The germline gives CDR1 MNHNY, CDR2 SVGAGI (reference sequence).

This chain joins TRBV4-1 and TRBJ2-1; 8 nucleotides align to TRBD2. Losses at the gene ends were 6 bases for V and 7 bases for J; bases not matched to a gene: 11. This CDR3 region has 15 residues. CDR1 is MGHRA, CDR2 YSYEKL, per germline. CDR3 nucleotide sequence: TGCGCCAGCAGTGTCTCCGGGACTAGTCTGAATGAGCAGTTCTTC. Its translation is CASSVSGTSLNEQFF.